This TCR beta chain was observed in a study of CXCR3-negative and CXCR3-positive naive CD8 T cells. The length of the CDR3 is 15 residues. Per the germline V gene, CDR1 is KGHDR and CDR2 is SFDVKD. Overall study results and limits: Against CXCR3-negative naive cells, CXCR3-positive naive cells showed more hydrophobic TRB CDR3s.

It was by 5' RACE with UMI labels that the TRB cDNA libraries were prepared. TCRdb processed the 5' RACE reads again and assigns one entry to each CDR3 protein, with no DNA. In total, the table holds over 50,000 distinct CDR3 sequences. Comment on this clonotype: Antigen specificity is unknown.

The J gene is TRBJ1-5, the V gene TRBV24-1; TCRdb returns TRBD1, unconfirmable since there is no DNA. This TCR was recovered from a human donor in good health. Some clones in this sample may be carry-over from other donors' samples. Sequencing used naive CXCR3+ CD8+ T cells from blood. Noted subset: CD45RO-CCR7+CD27+CD95- naive CD8+ T cells expressing CXCR3 (TNR3+). The CDR3 reads CATSDPAPGGQPQHF.